This T cell receptor beta chain was retrieved from a study of PD-L1 blockade in urothelial cancer. Across the study: From 2014, patients received atezolizumab, given as 1,200 mg intravenously every 3 weeks.

Germline V CDR1 and CDR2: SGHRS, YFSETQ. Trimming cost V 2 bases and J 0 bases, with 5 bases left between them. The CDR3 consists of 13 residues. The data were produced by immunoSEQ multiplex PCR, yet TCRdb's version contains in-frame clones alone and is incomplete. Among tens of thousands of clones listed, approximately 84% were seen once. This sample's time point: peripheral blood 6 weeks after treatment start. The sequence was collected from a man in his sixties or seventies with urothelial cancer. The sample was PBMCs, taken around atezolizumab (anti-PD-L1) treatment. V is TRBV5-1 and J is TRBJ2-5; D not certain. CDR3 loop: CASSFSYQETQYF. The CDR3 nucleotides read TGCGCCAGCAGCTTCTCGTACCAAGAGACCCAGTACTTC.